This T cell receptor (beta chain) was documented in a study of early T cells in non-severe SARS-CoV-2 infection. Overall study: Sequencing of bulk RNA from unsorted whole blood was done, without chain pairing.

In TCRdb, the 5' RACE reads were re-called with MiXCR into one record per CDR3 protein. The sample consists of about 56,000 distinct CDR3 sequences, 10% of them appearing once. The germline V and J ends were trimmed by 11 bases and 7 bases, with 23 bases remaining between them. CDR1 and CDR2 (germline): ENHRY, SYGVKD. This CDR3 has 14 amino acids. Regarding the study as a whole: Lookups in VDJdb leaned toward anti-spike CD8 responses and missed private and CD4 specificities.

The table lists this clonotype with many counts. Its target is unknown. This sequence joins TRBV10-3 and TRBJ1-1, with D hard to call. Sequencing was done on a sample of whole blood. The TCR originated in an adult who was a healthcare worker with PCR-confirmed SARS-CoV-2 infection or an uninfected control (not recorded which). CDR3: CALRSVGRGGEAFF. In DNA form, the CDR3 reads TGTGCCCTGCGAAGTGTGGGCCGCGGCGGTGAAGCTTTCTTT.